Below, 10 T cell receptor beta chains from the same sample are listed, as sequenced in a study of blood T cell repertoires in COVID-19. The method was immunoSEQ multiplex PCR; TCRdb's version includes in-frame clones alone and lacks a portion of them. The sample holds 300,000 to 400,000 clones, around 87% seen once. The material sequenced was PBMCs or T cells enriched from blood (not recorded which). These receptors all stem from a man younger than 35 who had recovered from COVID-19.

This chain connects TRBV19 to TRBJ2-3; the match to TRBD2 covers 11 bases. The CDR3 loop spans 16 amino acids. Germline lookup yields CDR1 LNHDA and CDR2 SQIVND (reference sequence). Trimming cost V 4 bases and J 2 bases; bases outside gene matches: 5. Here the CDR3 reads CASSSGTSGPTDTQYF. The CDR3 bases are TGTGCCAGTAGTAGCGGGACTAGCGGCCCCACAGATACGCAGTATTTT.

The chain has TRBV7-9 and TRBJ2-3; 11 bases align to TRBD2. CDR3 length equals 16 residues. The germline V gene encodes CDR1 SEHNR and CDR2 FQNEAQ (reference sequence). V shed 2 bases and J 0 bases; nucleotides not matched to a gene: 1. The CDR3 is CASSLWTSGSTDTQYF. CDR3 coding DNA: TGTGCCAGCAGCTTATGGACTAGCGGGAGCACAGATACGCAGTATTTT.

This chain joins TRBV23-1 and TRBJ2-7, with no clear D. TRBV23-1 is assigned to the ORF class and has an uncertain function. The V end lost 4 bases, the J end lost 9 bases, and 13 bases lay between the germline ends. The length of the CDR3 is 12 residues. The CDR3 bases are TGCGCCAGCAGTCGATCGCCCCGGAGGCAGTACTTC. It translates to CASSRSPRRQYF.

The chain employs TRBV19 and TRBJ1-2; D gene ambiguous. This CDR3 has 11 amino acids. Germline loops: CDR1 LNHDA, CDR2 SQIVND (reference sequence). Deletions cut 5 bases from V and 7 bases from J, with 8 bases between. The CDR3 DNA sequence: TGTGCCAGTAGTTTGGGGAGTGGCTACACCTTC. It is translated as CASSLGSGYTF.

A few counts support this clone. This chain's CDR3 is CASSLRMEGNEQFF. CDR3 coding DNA: TGTGCCAGCAGCTTACGTATGGAGGGGAATGAGCAGTTCTTC. The chain links TRBV7-3 to TRBJ2-1; a weak D match, TRBD2 (6 bases). Germline V gives CDR1 SGHTA, CDR2 FQGTGA. Trimming stripped 2 bases from V and 7 bases from J, with 12 bases between. This CDR3 spans 14 amino acids.

This sequence joins TRBV12-3 or TRBV12-4 and TRBJ1-2; maybe TRBD1 (6 bases). This CDR3 has 13 amino acids. The germline V and J ends were trimmed by 6 bases and 1 base, with 9 bases remaining between them. CDR3 sequence (DNA): TGTGCCAGCAGGAGAGGGGGTAACTATGGCTACACCTTC. Translating gives CASRRGGNYGYTF.

CDR3 nucleotides: TGTGCCAGCAGCCAGGCCTTGAAGAGCGGGGGGGCTGGGGCCAACGTCCTGACTTTC. Its translation is CASSQALKSGGAGANVLTF. V is TRBV4-2 and J is TRBJ2-6; the match to TRBD2 covers 10 bases. The CDR3 runs 19 residues. V was pared by 3 bases and J by 2 bases, with 10 bases of the junction left unmatched. CDR1 and CDR2 (germline): LGHNA, YNFKEQ.

Turning to this clone: Other nucleotide sequences from this sample produce the same CDR3. The chain employs TRBV7-2 and TRBJ1-5; D unresolved. V gave up 1 base and J gave up 2 bases, with 6 bases separating them. CDR3 size: 14 residues. Germline V gene lookup returns CDR1 SGHTA and CDR2 FQGNSA. For the CDR3, the DNA is TGTGCCAGCAGCTTAGTAGAGGGCAATCAGCCCCAGCATTTT. Its protein product is CASSLVEGNQPQHF.

The chain has TRBV3-1 (or the pseudogene TRBV3-2) and TRBJ2-2, with 10 bases that match TRBD2. The CDR3 spans 21 residues. CDR1 and CDR2 from the germline V gene are LGHDT and YNNKEL (reference sequence). After removal of 0 bases from V and 4 bases from J, the junction contained 17 bases not matched to a gene. DNA for the CDR3: TGTGCCAGCAGCCAAGATCTAGGCCTAGCGGGAGTCAGGTCGGGCACCGGGGAGCTGTTTTTT. This gives the protein CASSQDLGLAGVRSGTGELFF.

This rearrangement joins TRBV18 to TRBJ2-7, with TRBD1 identical over 9 bases. Per germline, CDR1 KGHSH and CDR2 LQKENI. The length of the CDR3 is 18 residues. Trimming took 2 bases from V and 0 from J; bases not matched to a gene: 11. CDR3 sequence: CASSPKLQEDRGSYEQYF. Written as DNA, the CDR3 is TGTGCCAGCTCACCAAAACTACAAGAGGACAGGGGCTCCTACGAGCAGTACTTC.